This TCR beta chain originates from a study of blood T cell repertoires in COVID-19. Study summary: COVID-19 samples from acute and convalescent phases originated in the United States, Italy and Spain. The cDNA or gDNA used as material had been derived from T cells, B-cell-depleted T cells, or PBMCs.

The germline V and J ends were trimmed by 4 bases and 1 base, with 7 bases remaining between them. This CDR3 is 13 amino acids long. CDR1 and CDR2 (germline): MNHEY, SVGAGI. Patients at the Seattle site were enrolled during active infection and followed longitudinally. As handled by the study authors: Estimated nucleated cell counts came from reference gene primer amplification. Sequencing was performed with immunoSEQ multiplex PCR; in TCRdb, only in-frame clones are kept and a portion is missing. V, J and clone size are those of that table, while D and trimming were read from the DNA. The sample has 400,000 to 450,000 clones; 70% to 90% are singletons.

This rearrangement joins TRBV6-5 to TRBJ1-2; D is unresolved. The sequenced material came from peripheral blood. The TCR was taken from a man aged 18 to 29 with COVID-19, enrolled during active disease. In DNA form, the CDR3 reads TGTGCCAGCAGTTCCGGGAATAACTATGGCTACACCTTC. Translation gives CASSSGNNYGYTF.